This TCR beta chain was obtained from a study of response to subunit inactivated influenza vaccine. This clonotype appeared a few times. Its antigen remains unidentified. General study points: The authors suggested that every seasonal influenza vaccination recruits few new T cells.

Germline V gives CDR1 MGHRA, CDR2 YSYEKL. Trimming took 3 bases from V and 3 from J; bases not matched to a gene: 14. The CDR3 totals 19 residues. TCRdb redid the calling of the RT-PCR reads with MiXCR, one entry per CDR3 protein. The repertoire holds roughly 520,000 distinct CDR3 sequences, with around 25% as singletons. This specimen consisted of CD4+ T cells sorted from PBMCs, obtained 4 to 6 days after vaccination. The receptor was isolated from a man between 50 and 59 years old who received an inactivated influenza vaccine. The gene calls are TRBV4-1 and TRBJ2-7, with 13 bases lining up with TRBD2. The DNA for the CDR3 is TGCGCCAGCAGCCAGGCCGCCGGGACTAGCGGGAATCGGAACTACGAGCAGTACTTC. This gives the protein CASSQAAGTSGNRNYEQYF.